This TCR beta chain was profiled in a study of T cells after yellow fever vaccination. Points on this clonotype: Its antigen remains unidentified.

Whole-study findings and limits: Although the secondary response was weaker, it peaked faster, at day 5 versus 15. A large majority of primary-vaccination clones showed up again after the booster (about 97% CD4, 88% CD8). The presence of abundant clonotypes contaminating from the bulk population was possible in FACS-sorted repertoires.

The authors made TCR cDNA by 5'RACE template switching, adding a universal primer site and UMIs. One entry per CDR3 protein results from TCRdb running MiXCR on the 5' RACE reads. The data contain hundreds of thousands of distinct CDR3 sequences, roughly 12% of them singletons. V was clipped by 3 bases and J by 5 bases, with 31 bases between them. The CDR3 runs 20 residues. Germline loops: CDR1 SGHAT, CDR2 FQDESV (reference sequence). This TCR was sampled from a man younger than 40 who received the YFV17D yellow fever vaccine. The rearrangement uses TRBV11-1 and TRBJ2-5; D not resolved. The source material was PBMCs, sampled on the day of the yellow fever booster vaccination. CDR3 sequence reads: CASSLWIPVTLLGPGETQYF. For the CDR3, the DNA is TGTGCCAGCAGCTTGTGGATACCCGTTACTCTTCTAGGACCCGGGGAGACCCAGTACTTC.